The next 18 T cell receptor beta chains were all read from a single sample in a study of T cells in Graves' hyperthyroidism and ophthalmopathy. Researchers amplified the TCR beta CDR3 regions from RNA transcripts. In the first-round RT-PCR of the TCR CDR3, the HTBI primer set was used. TCRdb itself ran the multiplex PCR reads through MiXCR, one entry per CDR3 protein. The table has approximately 640,000 distinct CDR3 sequences, around 15% seen once; the top ten hold roughly 15%. Sequenced: blood. These TCRs come from a man aged 50 or older with Graves' hyperthyroidism.

V is TRBV18 and J is TRBJ2-3, with 12 bases identical to TRBD1. The CDR3 runs 16 residues. In germline, CDR1 is KGHSH, CDR2 LQKENI. After removal of 5 bases from V and 5 bases from J, the junction contained 8 bases not matched to a gene. The CDR3 is CASSTSGQGAGDTQYF. The CDR3 DNA is TGTGCCAGCTCAACCTCGGGACAGGGGGCAGGAGATACGCAGTATTTT. The full variable domain, completed using reference TRBV18 and TRBJ2-3, is NAGVMQNPRHLVRRRGQEARLRCSPMKGHSHVYWYRQLPEEGLKFMVYLQKENIIDESGMPKERFSAEFPKEGPSILRIQQVVRGDSAAYFCASSTSGQGAGDTQYFGPGTRLTVL.

This clonotype was detected many times. The rearrangement links TRBV6-2 or TRBV6-3 to TRBJ2-2; the D is unclear. CDR1 is MNHEY and CDR2 is SVGEGT in the germline V gene. Trimming pared 7 bases from V and 6 bases from J, leaving 18 bases between. The CDR3 contains 15 residues. CDR3 sequence reads: CASIPIESLAGELFF. The CDR3 DNA follows: TGTGCCAGCATTCCAATAGAAAGCCTGGCCGGGGAGCTGTTTTTT.

This clonotype has a count of ten or more. The chain carries TRBV27 and TRBJ2-5; 11 bases agree with TRBD2. The germline CDR1 and CDR2 sequences are MNHEY and SMNVEV (reference sequence). V lost 5 bases to trimming and J lost 2 bases; unmatched junction nucleotides: 4. The CDR3 is 15 residues long. The DNA of the CDR3 is TGTGCCAGCAGTCGCCGACTAGCGGGGCAAGAGACCCAGTACTTC. It codes for CASSRRLAGQETQYF.

This chain connects TRBV6-5 to TRBJ2-2; 8 bases are shared with TRBD2. Trimming at V came to 1 base and at J to 7 bases, leaving 5 bases not matched to a gene. The CDR3 is 15 residues long. Germline V gene data show CDR1 as MNHEY and CDR2 as SVGAGI. The CDR3 region is CASSYYLAGGGELFF. CDR3 coding DNA: TGTGCCAGCAGTTACTACCTAGCGGGTGGCGGGGAGCTGTTTTTT.

In this sample, this clonotype turned up many times. The gene calls are TRBV2 and TRBJ2-7; unclear D gene. Germline V lookup: CDR1 SNHLY, CDR2 FYNNEI. Trimming pared 6 bases from V and 1 base from J, leaving 7 bases between. This CDR3 has 12 residues. The CDR3 coding sequence is TGTGCCAGCAGCGGCGGATCCTACGAGCAGTACTTC. Protein product: CASSGGSYEQYF.

Of note for this clonotype: A much larger clone lies one base from this, so it may be a read error. The chain uses TRBV25-1 and TRBJ2-7; TRBD1 matches at 9 bases. CDR1 and CDR2 (germline): MGHDK, SYGVNS. CDR3 size: 15 residues. As DNA, the CDR3 is TGTGCCAGCAGCCCCGGGACAGGGATCGCCTACGAGCTGTACTTC. Translating gives CASSPGTGIAYELYF.

This clonotype was counted at least ten times. The chain has TRBV27 and TRBJ1-2, with 8 bases fitting TRBD1. The CDR3 covers 14 residues. Germline loops: CDR1 MNHEY, CDR2 SMNVEV (reference sequence). Trimming took 6 bases from V and 7 from J; bases not matched to a gene: 10. CDR3 DNA: TGTGCCAGCAGGGTGGGGACAGGCATTGGTGGCTACACCTTC. Translation: CASRVGTGIGGYTF.

The chain joins TRBV6-1 to TRBJ1-5; tentative D call: TRBD1 (5 bases). V was clipped by 8 bases and J by 3 bases, with 20 bases between them. In germline, CDR1 is MNHNS, CDR2 SASEGT. The CDR3 sequence is 16 residues long. This CDR3 reads CASRYLLGTYNQPQHF. CDR3 coding DNA: TGTGCCAGCCGCTACCTCTTGGGGACCTACAATCAGCCCCAGCATTTT.

The chain is built from TRBV7-2 and TRBJ1-1; 9 nucleotides align to TRBD1. CDR1 is SGHTA, CDR2 FQGNSA, per germline. The CDR3 runs to 15 residues. The ends lost 9 bases at V and 4 bases at J; junction bases unmatched: 12. The DNA for the CDR3 is TGTGCCAGTACACAGGGGGCCACGTTGGGCACTGAAGCTTTCTTT. Residues: CASTQGATLGTEAFF.

The chain is built from TRBV12-3 or TRBV12-4 and TRBJ2-5; D call uncertain. Trimming stripped 8 bases from V and 5 bases from J, with 18 bases between. This CDR3 is 14 amino acids long. The CDR3 DNA follows: TGTGCCAGCCTAGGACGAGAAATACGGGAGACCCAGTACTTC. Translated, it gives CASLGREIRETQYF.

This clonotype came up many times. The rearrangement links TRBV10-3 to TRBJ2-1; 10 bases agree with TRBD2. This CDR3 comprises 16 residues. V gave up 3 bases and J gave up 10 bases; unmatched junction bases: 12. Germline V gene lookup returns CDR1 ENHRY and CDR2 SYGVKD. The CDR3 DNA is TGTGCCATCAGTGACCAAGGACTAGCGGAGGGGGGAGAGCAGTTCTTC. The encoded protein is CAISDQGLAEGGEQFF.

Many counts were recorded for this clonotype. This sequence joins TRBV28 and TRBJ2-1; D not resolved. The germline V gene has CDR1 MDHEN and CDR2 SYDVKM. V lost 6 bases and J 4 bases, leaving 13 bases between the germline ends. The CDR3 length is 14 residues. The CDR3 loop reads CASRLYGEYNEQFF. The CDR3 nucleotides read TGTGCCAGCAGACTCTACGGCGAGTACAATGAGCAGTTCTTC.

This clonotype was counted only a few times. The CDR3 DNA follows: TGTGCCAGCAGTTTAGCCTCACAGGGGTTCGTTCAAGAGACCCAGTACTTC. This encodes CASSLASQGFVQETQYF. The rearrangement uses TRBV12-3 or TRBV12-4 and TRBJ2-5; 7 bases are a match to TRBD1. The CDR3 covers 17 residues. V lost 0 bases, J lost 2 bases, and 9 bases stayed unmatched.

This chain connects TRBV20-1 to TRBJ2-3; no definite D call. The CDR3 consists of 15 residues. With 0 bases removed from V and 1 base from J, the gap between germline ends came to 11 bases. Looked up from germline, CDR1 is DFQATT and CDR2 is SNEGSKA (reference sequence). CDR3 DNA sequence: TGCAGTGCTAGAGATTTGGGTGGGGGCACAGATACGCAGTATTTT. Translated, it gives CSARDLGGGTDTQYF.

This clonotype was seen ten or more times. The rearrangement joins TRBV27 to TRBJ1-1, with D tentatively TRBD1 (5 bases). From germline, CDR1 is MNHEY and CDR2 SMNVEV (reference sequence). This CDR3 has 14 residues. The V end was cut by 3 bases, the J end by 0 bases, with 8 bases between. The DNA of the CDR3 is TGTGCCAGCAGTTTCAGGGATTTGAACACTGAAGCTTTCTTT. This encodes CASSFRDLNTEAFF.

This clonotype was seen at least ten times. The J gene is TRBJ1-2, the V gene TRBV20-1; D is perhaps TRBD1 (5 bases). This CDR3 is built from 12 residues. The germline gives CDR1 DFQATT, CDR2 SNEGSKA (reference sequence). V gave up 5 bases and J gave up 2 bases, with 9 bases separating them. In DNA, the CDR3 is TGCAGTGCTCCCCAGGGCAACTATGGCTACACCTTC. Translation gives CSAPQGNYGYTF.

This sequence joins TRBV10-3 and TRBJ2-1, with 14 nucleotides matching TRBD2. This CDR3 comprises 16 residues. The V gene's germline CDR1 is ENHRY and CDR2 SYGVKD. Trimming took 4 bases from V and 6 from J; bases not matched to a gene: 5. The CDR3 region has the DNA TGTGCCATCAGTGGACCGGGACTAGCGGGAGTCAATGAGCAGTTCTTC. This encodes CAISGPGLAGVNEQFF.

There are a few counts of this clonotype. The genes are TRBV18 and TRBJ2-7, with 9 bases fitting TRBD2. The CDR3 contains 14 residues. CDR1 KGHSH and CDR2 LQKENI come from the germline V gene. After removal of 6 bases from V and 5 bases from J, the junction contained 8 bases not matched to a gene. The CDR3 spells CASSLSGGLDEQYF. CDR3 coding DNA: TGTGCCAGCTCTCTTAGCGGGGGACTTGACGAGCAGTACTTC.